These 2 T cell receptor beta chains were sequenced from one sample in a study of prognosis after radiotherapy for stage I lung cancer (dated by TCRdb to the early 2020s). The sequencer listed for this sample is Illumina HiSeq 3000. The TCR beta CDR3 region was amplified from genomic DNA by two rounds of multiplex PCR. In the first round of PCR, primers specific to each TRBV and TRBJ gene were used, and the primer sequences are filed in Chinese patent CN105087789A. TCRdb handled the public reads itself, with Q25 trimming in fastp and clone calling in MiXCR, and kept productive beta chains. Rows matching on CDR3 protein sequence are summarized as one entry with the most common DNA and genes. The table for this sample lists around 20,000 distinct CDR3 sequences; about 60% of them were counted only once. The ten most abundant clones make up about 25% of the sample. This material consisted of PBMCs, taken before or after stereotactic body radiation therapy (not recorded which). The receptors were sampled from a donor older than 45 with non-small cell lung cancer.

Comment on this clonotype: Given a much more abundant clone one base away, this may be a read error. Here the CDR3 reads CASSSQGWNEQCF. For the CDR3, the DNA is TGTGCCAGCAGTTCCCAGGGATGGAACGAGCAGTGCTTC. The chain links TRBV6-5 to TRBJ2-7, with D perhaps matching TRBD1 (5 bases). Germline values: CDR1 MNHEY, CDR2 SVGAGI. There are 13 residues in the CDR3.

This clonotype was seen ten or more times. The V call is TRBV2, the J call TRBJ2-1; 11 nucleotides align to TRBD2. The junction had 11 bases not matched to a gene; V was cut back by 4 bases and J by 3 bases. Germline CDR1 SNHLY, CDR2 FYNNEI. This CDR3 spans 18 amino acids. The CDR3 DNA reads TGTGCCAGCAGTGTCTTAGCGGGAGGGCAGGGGGTCTACAATGAGCAGTTCTTC. It is translated as CASSVLAGGQGVYNEQFF.